This TCR beta chain was sequenced in a study of naive and memory T cell subsets. General study results and limits: Diversity fell and Gini index rose from naive through CM, EM, EMRA. TCR counts from RNA may reflect activation-linked expression changes.

Cells stained for CD3, CD4, CD8, CD45RA, CD27 and viability were sorted into four CD45RA/CD27 subsets. Concerning this clonotype itself: Its specificity is not known.

This CDR3 is built from 13 residues. The V end lost 0 bases, the J end lost 5 bases, and 5 bases lay between the germline ends. Germline V gene lookup returns CDR1 LGHNA and CDR2 YNFKEQ. Two oligonucleotides, mixed equimolar, formed the beta constant-region primer covering TRBC1 and TRBC2. The ligated cDNA underwent four PCR rounds using SP2 and nested alpha and beta constant-region primers. Ligation attached a single-stranded oligonucleotide with a 12-nucleotide UMI and the SP2 primer to the cDNA 3' end. TCRdb re-derived calls from the UMI-ligation and nested PCR reads in MiXCR, one entry per CDR3 protein. The repertoire holds tens of thousands of distinct CDR3 sequences, with roughly 20% as singletons.

The chain carries TRBV4-2 and TRBJ2-4; D is undetermined. Sequenced: effector memory CD4+ T cells from blood. The subset here: effector memory, CD45RA- CD27-. The TCR was taken from a human donor in good health. In DNA form, the CDR3 reads TGTGCCAGCAGCCAAGACCGTGAAAACATTCAGTACTTC. Translated: CASSQDRENIQYF.